Sequencing of this T cell receptor beta chain was carried out in a study of cytomegalovirus exposure and HLA in healthy donors. Overall study results and limits: An analysis that came later showed most CMV-associated TCR beta chains appearing HLA-restricted.

With V trimmed by 4 bases and J by 0 bases, 11 bases remained unmatched. The CDR3 is 17 residues long. Germline CDR1 is MGHRA and CDR2 is YSYEKL. The PCR used 60 Vbeta and 13 Jbeta primers. TCRdb's table, derived via immunoSEQ multiplex PCR, lists solely in-frame clones and lacks some. Of 130,000 to 150,000 clones listed, about 82% are singletons. In its sample, this clone was seen a few times. The antigen is unknown. This clonotype was sampled from a man aged 25 to 40 in good health and CMV-seronegative. Material: PBMCs. The chain couples TRBV4-1 to TRBJ1-1; 7 nucleotides line up with TRBD1. CDR3 DNA sequence: TGCGCCAGCAGCCGCCCGAACAACAGGGGAGTGAACACTGAAGCTTTCTTT. This gives the protein CASSRPNNRGVNTEAFF.